This TCR beta chain was captured in a study of graft-versus-host responses after intestinal transplantation. Repertoires were generated with immunoSEQ multiplex PCR, while TCRdb's copy carries only in-frame clones and drops some. The table includes around 100,000 clones, over 75% detected once. In the case of this clone: The antigen remains unidentified.

This CDR3 region has 14 residues. Germline CDR1 MNHNS, CDR2 SASEGT. The V end was cut by 4 bases, the J end by 2 bases, with 9 bases between. This material consisted of unstimulated CD4+ T cells sorted from spleen or lymph node cells, taken before transplant. This sequence joins TRBV6-1 and TRBJ1-5, with D unclear. This clonotype was obtained from a human donor who was the organ donor for an intestinal transplant. The CDR3, as DNA: TGTGCCAGCAGTGTGGCCATAGGCAATCAGCCCCAGCATTTT. As protein: CASSVAIGNQPQHF.